This T cell receptor beta chain was identified during a study of cytomegalovirus exposure and HLA in healthy donors. On the study more broadly: Approximately 77 million unique TCRs from HLA-typed donors were held in an early release of data. General study results and limits: Among the sequence variants, a highly shared cluster was likely an artifact of sequencing.

This CDR3 comprises 15 residues. V lost 6 bases and J 5 bases, leaving 16 bases between the germline ends. Germline V gene sequence: CDR1 MGHDK, CDR2 SYGVNS. On this clone itself: No antigen is known for it.

It was with 60 Vbeta and 13 Jbeta primers that the PCR ran. Sequencing used immunoSEQ multiplex PCR; TCRdb keeps in-frame clones, though not all of them. Of over 200,000 clones listed, roughly 75% were seen once; the top ten hold 1.8%. This rearrangement joins TRBV25-1 to TRBJ1-4; perhaps TRBD1 as D (6 bases). The source material was PBMCs. The origin of this receptor is a young woman in good health and CMV-seronegative. CDR3: CASSHGDKTNEKLFF. CDR3 in DNA: TGTGCCAGCAGCCATGGGGACAAGACGAATGAAAAACTGTTTTTT.